The next 21 T cell receptor beta chains were all read from a single sample in a study of tissue T cells after allogeneic stem cell transplantation. Stated time point: mouse harvest day 14 after allogeneic transplant. Tail vein injection delivered 10^7 T-cell-depleted bone marrow cells and 10^6 splenic CD5+ T cells. Sequencing was performed with immunoSEQ multiplex PCR; in TCRdb, only in-frame clones are kept and a portion is missing. The sample gives roughly 4,700 clones, 32% of which show up once; approximately 9% is in the top ten. Sequencing used skin. These receptors all come from a female BALB/c mouse given C57BL/6 T cells with graft-versus-host disease after an allogeneic hematopoietic cell transplant.

This clone was detected only once. The junction departs from the called germline gene at one end, perhaps through a read error. Gene names are the mouse ones. The CDR3 reads CASSLDRGQDAQYF. CDR3 DNA (partial): TGTGCCAGCTCTCTCGACCGGGGCCAAGACGCCCAGTAC. The rearrangement links TRBV12-2 to TRBJ2-5, with D possibly called TRBD1 or TRBD2 (5 bases each). The read is 1 residue too short to cover the CDR3 end, so that end is filled in from the germline J gene. Germline V gene data show CDR1 as SGHLS and CDR2 as HYDKME. CDR3 length equals 14 residues.

As for this clone: Gene and germline names: mouse. Read data end 1 residue before the CDR3 end; the end is taken from the germline J gene. The chain carries TRBV13-1 and TRBJ1-5; D might be TRBD1 (6 bases). Germline loops: CDR1 NSHNY, CDR2 SYGAGN. Deletions cut 1 base from V and 0 bases from J, with 14 bases between. The CDR3 length is 17 residues. The sequenced CDR3 bases are TGTGCCAGCAGTGATCGAGCGACAGGATATAACAACCAGGCTCCGCTT. As protein: CASSDRATGYNNQAPL. The whole CDR3 protein is CASSDRATGYNNQAPLF. Based on the CDR3 plus reference TRBV13-1 and TRBJ1-5, the full variable domain is EAAVTQSPRNKVTVTGGNVTLSCRQTNSHNYMYWYRQDTGHGLRLIHYSYGAGNLRIGDVPDGYKATRTTQEDFFLLLELASPSQTSLYFCASSDRATGYNNQAPLFGEGTRLSVL.

This clone is classed as medium-sized (0.01 to 0.1%). Any gene name here is a mouse gene name. Read data end 1 residue before the CDR3 end; the end is taken from the germline J gene. V gene TRBV17 combines with J gene TRBJ2-1; 7 nucleotides align to TRBD2. Germline trimming cut 3 bases from V and 2 bases from J; bases unmatched to any gene: 1. CDR1 and CDR2 from the germline V gene are MNHDT and YYDKIL. There are 14 residues in the CDR3. The part of the CDR3 DNA that was read is TGTGCTAGCAGTAGTGGGGGGTACTATGCTGAGCAGTTC. The encoded protein is CASSSGGYYAEQF. The complete CDR3 reads CASSSGGYYAEQFF.

This clone has more than one count but fewer than ten. Gene names denote mouse genes. The read ends 1 residue shy of where the CDR3 ends; the end is completed using the germline J gene. The rearrangement uses TRBV23 and TRBJ2-2. The germline gives CDR1 KGHTA, CDR2 FQNQQP. The CDR3 consists of 14 residues. The DNA read from the CDR3 is TGCTCCAGCAGTCAATCGGGAGACACCGGGCAGCTCTAC. It translates to CSSSQSGDTGQLY. The full CDR3 protein reads CSSSQSGDTGQLYF.

By share, this clone ranks as medium-sized (0.01 to 0.1%). Gene labels here are mouse ones. Read sequence stops 1 residue before the CDR3 end, and the germline J gene provides the missing end. The rearrangement joins TRBV19 to TRBJ2-7, with 8 bases lining up with TRBD1. The junction had 6 bases not matched to a gene; V was cut back by 4 bases and J by 6 bases. CDR1 FNHDT and CDR2 SITEND come from the germline V gene (reference sequence). This CDR3 is 13 amino acids long. This chain's CDR3 is CASSPDRDSEQYF. The CDR3 DNA, read in part, is TGTGCCAGCAGTCCGGACAGGGATAGTGAACAGTAC.

This clone is medium-sized in the sample. The listed genes are named as in mouse. The CDR3 end falls 1 residue outside the read, so it is completed with the germline J gene. The chain employs TRBV14 and TRBJ1-3; TRBD1 is a possible D gene (5 bases). V lost 1 base and J lost 2, with 7 bases in between. The CDR3 extends over 14 amino acids. Germline V gene lookup returns CDR1 SGHDT and CDR2 FRDEAV. The sequenced CDR3 bases are TGTGCCAGCAGTTTCCCCAGGGCTGGAAATACGCTCTAT. Protein: CASSFPRAGNTLY. The full-length CDR3 reads as CASSFPRAGNTLYF.

This clone was counted only a few times. Here the gene names and germline are mouse. CDR3 region: CASSSDWGGYAEQFF. CDR3 DNA, as far as it was read: TGTGCCAGCAGCTCCGACTGGGGGGGCTATGCTGAGCAGTTC. The chain has TRBV4 and TRBJ2-1, with TRBD2 identical over 11 bases. The CDR3 end falls 1 residue outside the read, so it is completed with the germline J gene. The CDR3 is made up of 15 amino acids. Germline assignment: CDR1 LGHDT and CDR2 YNNKQL (reference sequence). The ends lost 4 bases at V and 3 bases at J; junction bases unmatched: 2.

To note about this clone: The listed genes are named as in mouse. The sequenced fragment ends 1 residue before the CDR3 boundary, so the rest is inferred from the germline J gene. The chain has TRBV26 and TRBJ1-1, with 9 bases that match TRBD1. Germline loops: CDR1 KGHPV, CDR2 FQNQEV (reference sequence). The CDR3 totals 13 residues. V shed 2 bases, J shed 5 bases, and the junction held 0 bases outside the gene matches. The covered CDR3 bases are TGTGCCAGCAGTCTGGGACAGGGGACAGAAGTCTTC. Encoded protein: CASSLGQGTEVF. The whole CDR3 region reads CASSLGQGTEVFF.

Turning to this clone: Here the gene names and germline are mouse. The sequence runs out 1 residue before the end of the CDR3; the remainder is reconstructed from the germline J gene. The chain carries TRBV19 and TRBJ2-5; D is uncertain. CDR3 length equals 14 residues. Trimming removed 1 base at V and 1 base at J, with 7 bases between. Germline V gene sequence: CDR1 FNHDT, CDR2 SITEND (reference sequence). The CDR3 loop reads CASSIMGYQDTQYF. The CDR3 bases that were read are TGTGCCAGCAGTATAATGGGATACCAAGACACCCAGTAC.

This clone has only a few counts. Each gene name is a mouse one. The read stops 1 residue short of the end of the CDR3; the missing end is completed from the germline J gene. The chain combines TRBV26 with TRBJ2-1; the match to TRBD2 covers 11 bases. The junction had 0 bases not matched to a gene; V was cut back by 2 bases and J by 3 bases. Germline V gene lookup returns CDR1 KGHPV and CDR2 FQNQEV (reference sequence). This CDR3 has 15 amino acids. The sequenced part of the CDR3 DNA is TGTGCCAGCAGTCTGGACTGGGGGGGCTATGCTGAGCAGTTC. Translation: CASSLDWGGYAEQF. The entire CDR3 protein reads CASSLDWGGYAEQFF.

This clone has only one observation. Gene names are the mouse ones. With the read ending 1 residue before the CDR3 end, the germline J gene is used to fill in that end. The gene calls are TRBV16 and TRBJ2-5; D call uncertain. CDR1 and CDR2 (germline): SGHSA, FRNQAP. V lost 3 bases and J 2 bases, leaving 3 bases between the germline ends. The CDR3 is 12 amino acids. The part of the CDR3 DNA that was read is TGTGCAAGCAGCTTTGGCCAAGACACCCAGTAC. Protein product: CASSFGQDTQY. The complete CDR3 reads CASSFGQDTQYF.

By sample share, this clone is medium-sized. The gene names here belong to mouse. The sequence runs out 1 residue before the end of the CDR3; the remainder is reconstructed from the germline J gene. The chain has TRBV26 and TRBJ2-7; D call uncertain. The CDR3 is made up of 12 amino acids. Trimming took 2 bases from V and 4 from J, leaving 6 bases between them. Germline values: CDR1 KGHPV, CDR2 FQNQEV (reference sequence). CDR3 loop: CASSLNRYEQYF. The DNA read from the CDR3 is TGTGCCAGCAGTCTGAACAGATATGAACAGTAC. The full variable domain, with the rest looked up from reference TRBV26 and TRBJ2-7, is NSKVIQTPRYLVKGQGQKAKMRCIPEKGHPVVFWYQQNKNNEFKFLINFQNQEVLQQIDMTEKRFSAECPSNSPCSLEIQSSEAGDSALYLCASSLNRYEQYFGPGTRLTVL.

In its sample, this clone was seen a few times. Germline and genes: mouse. The sequenced part of the CDR3 DNA is TGTGCCAGCAGTCTGACAGGGAACACAGAAGTCTTC. Translating it yields CASSLTGNTEVF. The complete CDR3 sequence is CASSLTGNTEVFF. The chain links TRBV26 to TRBJ1-1, with TRBD1 as a possible D gene (5 bases). The DNA ends 1 residue before the CDR3 does, and the rest of the CDR3 is filled in from the germline J gene. This CDR3 is built from 13 residues. The V end was cut by 2 bases, the J end by 1 base, with 5 bases between. Per the germline V gene, CDR1 is KGHPV and CDR2 is FQNQEV (reference sequence).

Of note for this clone: Each gene name is a mouse one. The read halts 1 residue ahead of the CDR3 end, with the missing end drawn from the germline J gene. The chain has TRBV24 and TRBJ2-7, with TRBD2 matching 8 bases. This CDR3 contains 13 residues. Losses at the gene ends were 4 bases for V and 5 bases for J; bases not matched to a gene: 4. Per the germline V gene, CDR1 is KGHTA and CDR2 is FRNEEI. The covered CDR3 bases are TGTGCCAGCAGTCCCTCCTGGGGGGATGAACAGTAC. Translated: CASSPSWGDEQY. The full CDR3 protein is CASSPSWGDEQYF.

Points on this clone: The gene symbols are mouse symbols. CDR3 DNA (partial): TGTGCCAGCAGTCGGGACACCAAAACGCTGTAT. This codes for CASSRDTKTLY. The whole CDR3 region reads CASSRDTKTLYF. The chain joins TRBV26 to TRBJ2-3; a possible D gene is TRBD1 (6 bases). The sequenced fragment ends 1 residue before the CDR3 boundary, so the rest is inferred from the germline J gene. This CDR3 has 12 amino acids. CDR1 KGHPV and CDR2 FQNQEV come from the germline V gene (reference sequence). The V and J ends lost 4 bases and 7 bases respectively, with 9 bases between them.

On this clone: Gene names are the mouse ones. The part of the CDR3 DNA that was read is TGTGCCAGCAGCTTACACACCGGGCAGCTCTAC. Its translation is CASSLHTGQLY. The CDR3 in full is CASSLHTGQLYF. The chain uses TRBV3 and TRBJ2-2; D is unclear. Read coverage stops 1 residue before the CDR3 terminus; the germline J gene supplies the remainder. Germline assignment: CDR1 SNHLY and CDR2 FYNGKV (reference sequence). The CDR3 covers 12 residues. The ends were cut back, 2 bases at V and 3 bases at J, with 1 base in the middle.

A note on this clone: Gene labels here are mouse ones. The read ends 1 residue shy of where the CDR3 ends; the end is completed using the germline J gene. The gene calls are TRBV13-3 and TRBJ2-5; the match to TRBD2 covers 10 bases. Per the germline V gene, CDR1 is NNHDY and CDR2 is SYVADS. Trimming cost V 6 bases and J 1 base; bases outside gene matches: 2. The CDR3 length is 14 residues. The CDR3: CASTWGGDQDTQYF. The part of the CDR3 DNA that was read is TGTGCCAGCACCTGGGGGGGCGACCAAGACACCCAGTAC.

Of note for this clone: Genes and germline are mouse. The CDR3 is cut off 1 residue early in the read; its end comes from the germline J gene. The chain has TRBV5 and TRBJ2-5; 7 nucleotides line up with TRBD1. Unmatched junction bases numbered 4, after V lost 2 bases and J lost 5 bases. The germline gives CDR1 LGHNA, CDR2 YNLKQL (reference sequence). This CDR3 is 14 amino acids long. CDR3 sequence: CASSQHRGGDTQYF. The sequenced CDR3 bases are TGTGCCAGCAGCCAACACAGGGGTGGAGACACCCAGTAC.

Concerning this clone: The genes are named according to mouse. The sequence runs out 1 residue before the end of the CDR3; the remainder is reconstructed from the germline J gene. The chain employs TRBV26 and TRBJ1-2, with D unclear. V shed 6 bases and J shed 2 bases, with 4 bases lying between them. Per germline, CDR1 KGHPV and CDR2 FQNQEV (reference sequence). The CDR3 totals 11 residues. The CDR3 protein is CASRHNSDYTF. CDR3 DNA, as far as it was read: TGTGCCAGCAGACATAACTCCGACTACACC.

By sample share, this clone is large. Genes and germline are mouse. The read stops 1 residue short of the end of the CDR3; the missing end is completed from the germline J gene. V and J are TRBV3 and TRBJ2-7; D is possibly TRBD1 (6 bases). The V gene's germline CDR1 is SNHLY and CDR2 FYNGKV (reference sequence). The CDR3 sequence is 15 residues long. Trimming left V 2 bases short and J 0 bases short, with 11 bases between. Incomplete CDR3 DNA: TGTGCCAGCAGCTTAAGGGGGACATACTCCTATGAACAGTAC. Its protein is CASSLRGTYSYEQY. The full CDR3 reads CASSLRGTYSYEQYF.

Regarding this clone: The genes and germline here are from mouse. Incomplete CDR3 DNA: TGTGCAAGCAACGACAGGGGGCAAAACACCTTGTAC. The encoded protein is CASNDRGQNTLY. The complete CDR3 reads CASNDRGQNTLYF. The chain recombines TRBV16 with TRBJ2-4, with 9 bases lining up with TRBD1. The CDR3 goes on 1 residue after the read ends, and that part is filled in from the germline J gene. In germline, CDR1 is SGHSA, CDR2 FRNQAP. After removal of 7 bases from V and 3 bases from J, the junction contained 2 bases not matched to a gene. The CDR3 runs 13 residues.